The text below deals with one T cell receptor (beta chain). The antigen is unknown. At the DNA level, this CDR3 is encoded by other sequences in the same sample as well. The germline V gene encodes CDR1 KGHSH and CDR2 LQKENI. The CDR3 runs to 13 residues. The V and J ends lost 3 bases and 5 bases, in that order; junction bases with no gene match: 1. This record comes from a study of cytomegalovirus exposure and HLA in healthy donors. Regarding the study as a whole: The authors assumed roughly uniform sequencing depth across donors for presence/absence analyses.

PCR primers comprised 60 Vbeta and 13 Jbeta primers. Some clones are missing from TCRdb's copy, which holds only in-frame ones; the method was immunoSEQ multiplex PCR. This sample's table reports 90,000 to 150,000 clones. Although they were nominally healthy when sampled, donors likely had unrecorded immune exposures. This receptor was obtained from a man between 18 and 29 years old in good health and CMV-seronegative. V and J are TRBV18 and TRBJ1-5; TRBD1 matches at 7 bases. Sequencing was done on a sample of PBMCs. The CDR3 region has the DNA TGTGCCAGCTCACCCGACAGGGATCAGCCCCAGCATTTT. This translates into CASSPDRDQPQHF.